This entry lists 29 T cell receptor beta chains sequenced from one sample in a study of technical replicates of blood from a handful of donors. Produced via immunoSEQ multiplex PCR; TCRdb's table is partial and in-frame only. Among over 10,000 clones listed, roughly 79% were seen once. Source material: PBMCs. The origin of the receptors is a human donor in good health.

The rearrangement uses TRBV5-4 and TRBJ1-2, with D unresolved. V was shortened by 2 bases and J by 3 bases, with 5 bases between the two germline ends. The CDR3 spans 12 residues. Per the germline V gene, CDR1 is SGHNT and CDR2 is YYREEE (reference sequence). The CDR3 reads CASSFQDYGYTF. CDR3 in DNA: TGTGCCAGCAGCTTTCAGGACTATGGCTACACCTTC.

CDR3 sequence: CASSYFWGQDYEQYF. The CDR3 DNA reads TGTGCCAGCAGTTACTTTTGGGGCCAGGATTACGAGCAGTACTTC. The V and J genes are TRBV6-5 and TRBJ2-7, with D possibly matching TRBD1 (5 bases). V lost 1 base to trimming and J lost 4 bases, with 14 bases between them. CDR1 and CDR2 from the germline V gene are MNHEY and SVGAGI. The CDR3 covers 15 residues.

V gene TRBV30 combines with J gene TRBJ2-3, with 12 bases identical to TRBD2. The CDR3 is 14 residues long. Germline V gene lookup returns CDR1 GTSNPN and CDR2 SVGIG (reference sequence). With 4 bases clipped from V and 4 bases from J, the junction kept 3 bases outside the gene matches. Here the CDR3 reads CAWTRTSGADTQYF. CDR3 DNA sequence: TGTGCCTGGACCAGGACTAGCGGGGCAGATACGCAGTATTTT. The entire variable domain, with the rest obtained from reference TRBV30 and TRBJ2-3, is as follows: SQTIHQWPATLVQPVGSPLSLECTVEGTSNPNLYWYRQAAGRGLQLLFYSVGIGQISSEVPQNLSASRPQDRQFILSSKKLLLSDSGFYLCAWTRTSGADTQYFGPGTRLTVL.

This chain uses TRBV19 with TRBJ2-1, with 13 bases identical to TRBD2. V trimming: 2 bases; J trimming: 15 bases; junction bases outside the gene matches: 10. The CDR3 runs to 15 residues. CDR1 is LNHDA and CDR2 is SQIVND in the germline V gene (reference sequence). The CDR3 here is CASSIREGLAGIRFF. The DNA of the CDR3 is TGTGCCAGTAGTATACGGGAGGGACTAGCGGGAATTCGGTTCTTC.

The chain employs TRBV2 and TRBJ2-2; TRBD2 matches at 8 bases. There are 15 residues in the CDR3. The trim removed 6 bases at V and 0 bases at J, leaving 3 bases unmatched. CDR1 and CDR2 from the germline V gene are SNHLY and FYNNEI. CDR3 bases: TGTGCCAGCAGCGGACTAGCCCCGAACACCGGGGAGCTGTTTTTT. It specifies CASSGLAPNTGELFF. The full variable domain, rest sourced from reference TRBV2 and TRBJ2-2, is EPEVTQTPSHQVTQMGQEVILRCVPISNHLYFYWYRQILGQKVEFLVSFYNNEISEKSEIFDDQFSVERPDGSNFTLKIRSTKLEDSAMYFCASSGLAPNTGELFFGEGSRLTVL.

In this sample, this clone turned up a few times. The chain has TRBV10-1 and TRBJ2-4; 8 bases are a match to TRBD2. The junction had 8 bases not matched to a gene; V was cut back by 0 bases and J by 7 bases. The germline CDR1 and CDR2 sequences are WNHNN and SYGVQD (reference sequence). This CDR3 region has 16 residues. The CDR3 sequence is CASSESYGGGANIQYF. CDR3 bases: TGCGCCAGCAGTGAGTCGTACGGGGGGGGAGCTAACATTCAGTACTTC.

This clone has just one count. The J gene is TRBJ2-3, the V gene TRBV12-2; the table's D call of TRBD1 was not tested on the DNA. TRBV12-2 is labeled a pseudogene. The CDR3 loop spans 15 amino acids. The CDR3 DNA is TGTGCAAGTCGCCCACGGGACAGGGCGACAGATACGCAGTATTTT. Encoded protein: CASRPRDRATDTQYF.

This chain links TRBV29-1 with TRBJ2-1; TRBD2 matches 10 bases. The germline CDR1 and CDR2 sequences are SQVTM and ANQGSEA. V lost 4 bases to trimming and J lost 6 bases; unmatched junction nucleotides: 3. The CDR3 sequence is 13 residues long. CDR3 DNA: TGCAGCGTTGCTAGCGGGGGTGTCAATGAGCAGTTCTTC. Translated: CSVASGGVNEQFF.

The genes are TRBV7-7 and TRBJ2-3, with TRBD2 matching over 9 bases. The germline V gene encodes CDR1 SSHAT and CDR2 FNYEAQ (reference sequence). The CDR3 sequence is 16 residues long. V gave up 5 bases and J gave up 0 bases; unmatched junction bases: 6. The CDR3 loop is CASSPWAGGSTDTQYF. The CDR3, as DNA: TGTGCCAGCAGCCCCTGGGCGGGGGGGAGCACAGATACGCAGTATTTT. Supplemented by reference TRBV7-7 and TRBJ2-3, the full variable domain reads GAGVSQSPRYKVTKRGQDVTLRCDPISSHATLYWYQQALGQGPEFLTYFNYEAQPDKSGLPSDRFSAERPEGSISTLTIQRTEQRDSAMYRCASSPWAGGSTDTQYFGPGTRLTVL.

The rearrangement links TRBV7-2 to TRBJ2-1; the match to TRBD2 covers 13 bases. In germline, CDR1 is SGHTA, CDR2 FQGNSA. Trimming took 3 bases from V and 3 from J; bases not matched to a gene: 5. The CDR3 is 17 amino acids. CDR3 sequence reads: CASSLEGTSGVYNEQFF. The DNA of the CDR3 is TGTGCCAGCAGCTTGGAGGGGACTAGCGGGGTCTACAATGAGCAGTTCTTC.

This rearrangement joins TRBV9 to TRBJ1-2; 7 bases match TRBD1. V lost 3 bases to trimming and J lost 4 bases; unmatched junction nucleotides: 9. CDR3 length equals 15 residues. In germline, CDR1 is SGDLS, CDR2 YYNGEE. CDR3 residues: CASSAPGDSPYGYTF. DNA for the CDR3: TGTGCCAGCAGCGCCCCCGGGGACAGTCCCTATGGCTACACCTTC.

The V gene is TRBV12-5, the J gene TRBJ2-7; TRBD1 aligns across 8 bases. With V trimmed by 1 base and J by 8 bases, 1 base remained unmatched. The CDR3 consists of 12 residues. In germline, CDR1 is LGHNT, CDR2 FRNRAP. CDR3 in DNA: TGTGCTAGTGGTTTGGGGGACAGGCAGCAGTACTTC. This encodes CASGLGDRQQYF.

The chain combines TRBV6-1 with TRBJ2-3, with 9 bases lining up with TRBD2. The germline gives CDR1 MNHNS, CDR2 SASEGT. There are 14 residues in the CDR3. V trimming: 6 bases; J trimming: 2 bases; junction bases outside the gene matches: 3. CDR3: CASSERGDTDTQYF. The CDR3 nucleotides read TGTGCCAGCAGCGAGCGGGGGGACACAGATACGCAGTATTTT.

The genes are TRBV30 and TRBJ1-5; 8 bases line up with TRBD1. After removal of 1 base from V and 8 bases from J, the junction contained 10 bases not matched to a gene. The CDR3 contains 15 residues. Germline values: CDR1 GTSNPN, CDR2 SVGIG (reference sequence). Here the CDR3 DNA reads TGTGCCTGGAGTGCCGCCGGGACAGGAATTAAGCCCCAGCATTTT. The encoded protein is CAWSAAGTGIKPQHF.

This clone was observed a few times. The CDR3 nucleotides read TGTGCCAGCCGACACAGGGCCTATGGCTACACCTTC. Its protein product is CASRHRAYGYTF. This chain joins TRBV6-5 and TRBJ1-2, with a tentative D call TRBD1 (6 bases). Germline V gene sequence: CDR1 MNHEY, CDR2 SVGAGI. The germline V and J ends were trimmed by 8 bases and 4 bases, with 11 bases remaining between them. The CDR3 has 12 amino acids.

The chain has TRBV4-1 and TRBJ2-7; D unresolved. The CDR3 runs to 15 residues. From germline, CDR1 is MGHRA and CDR2 YSYEKL. V shed 0 bases and J shed 6 bases, with 15 bases lying between them. CDR3 residues: CASSQDWKNYIEQYF. CDR3 DNA: TGCGCCAGCAGCCAAGATTGGAAGAACTATATCGAGCAGTACTTC.

The rearrangement uses TRBV18 and TRBJ2-7; D may be TRBD1 (6 bases). CDR1 and CDR2 from the germline V gene are KGHSH and LQKENI. CDR3 length: 15 residues. Trimming took off 4 bases at V and 0 bases at J, with 13 bases between the two ends. CDR3 region: CASSQDSGSSYEQYF. The DNA of the CDR3 is TGTGCCAGCTCACAGGACAGCGGAAGCTCCTACGAGCAGTACTTC.

The V gene is TRBV7-2, the J gene TRBJ1-2; D is perhaps TRBD1 (5 bases). The CDR3 runs 15 residues. The V gene lost 1 base and the J gene lost 6 bases, with 15 bases spanning the gap. Looked up from germline, CDR1 is SGHTA and CDR2 is FQGNSA. Written as DNA, the CDR3 is TGTGCCAGCAGCTTAGTCGCAGGGAAGGTCGATGGCTACACCTTC. Protein: CASSLVAGKVDGYTF.

This clone turned up a few times. The chain uses TRBV25-1 and TRBJ2-2; no reliable D call. Trimming stripped 3 bases from V and 5 bases from J, with 7 bases between. The CDR3 extends over 13 amino acids. CDR1 MGHDK and CDR2 SYGVNS come from the germline V gene. The CDR3 coding sequence is TGTGCCAGCAGTGAGTACAGTACCGGGGAGCTGTTTTTT. This gives the protein CASSEYSTGELFF.

The chain recombines TRBV19 with TRBJ2-1; 7 bases align to TRBD2. Germline values: CDR1 LNHDA, CDR2 SQIVND (reference sequence). V lost 7 bases to trimming and J lost 0 bases; unmatched junction nucleotides: 6. The CDR3 is 15 residues long. The chain's CDR3 is CASIGGSSSYNEQFF. In DNA, the CDR3 is TGTGCCAGTATAGGCGGGAGTTCCTCCTACAATGAGCAGTTCTTC. Full variable domain (outside the CDR3, taken from reference TRBV19 and TRBJ2-1): DGGITQSPKYLFRKEGQNVTLSCEQNLNHDAMYWYRQDPGQGLRLIYYSQIVNDFQKGDIAEGYSVSREKKESFPLTVTSAQKNPTAFYLCASIGGSSSYNEQFFGPGTRLTVL.

This clone showed up just a few times. V gene TRBV10-3 combines with J gene TRBJ2-1; TRBD2 agrees at 9 bases. The CDR3 is made up of 14 amino acids. Trimming cost V 6 bases and J 5 bases; bases outside gene matches: 5. CDR1 and CDR2 (germline): ENHRY, SYGVKD. The CDR3 here is CAIRDSGGDNEQFF. DNA for the CDR3: TGTGCCATCAGAGATAGCGGGGGAGACAATGAGCAGTTCTTC.

J is TRBJ1-1 and V is TRBV5-1; tentatively, D is TRBD1 (6 bases). Trimming took off 1 base at V and 2 bases at J, with 9 bases between the two ends. In germline, CDR1 is SGHRS, CDR2 YFSETQ. This CDR3 spans 14 amino acids. CDR3 in DNA: TGCGCCAGCAGCTTGCCAGGGGCTAACACTGAAGCTTTCTTT. As protein: CASSLPGANTEAFF.

This clone was picked up one time. The chain couples TRBV5-6 to TRBJ2-7, with 8 bases aligning to TRBD2. This CDR3 has 15 residues. V lost 3 bases, J lost 6 bases, and 11 bases stayed unmatched. The germline V gene encodes CDR1 SGHDT and CDR2 YYEEEE. This CDR3 is CASSSLNGRVSEQYF. The CDR3 DNA reads as TGTGCCAGCAGCTCCCTGAACGGGAGGGTGAGCGAGCAGTACTTC.

This chain connects TRBV6-1 to TRBJ2-1, with TRBD1 identical over 10 bases. V gave up 1 base and J gave up 9 bases; unmatched junction bases: 6. The CDR3 sequence is 15 residues long. Per the germline V gene, CDR1 is MNHNS and CDR2 is SASEGT. CDR3 nucleotides: TGTGCCAGCAGTGAAGTGGGGACAGGGGCGAGTGAGCAGTTCTTC. Translating it yields CASSEVGTGASEQFF.

The rearrangement uses TRBV7-9 and TRBJ1-5, with D unclear. CDR3 size: 13 residues. Per germline, CDR1 SEHNR and CDR2 FQNEAQ (reference sequence). The V end was cut by 5 bases, the J end by 7 bases, with 12 bases between. DNA for the CDR3: TGTGCCAGCAGCCGCGGAGGCTCCCAGCCCCAGCATTTT. Translating it yields CASSRGGSQPQHF.

The chain recombines TRBV6-5 with TRBJ2-1; 8 nucleotides match TRBD2. The V gene's germline CDR1 is MNHEY and CDR2 SVGAGI. V lost 6 bases, J lost 7 bases, and 5 bases stayed unmatched. The CDR3 has 13 amino acids. CDR3 nucleotides: TGTGCCAGCAGAATGGGACTAGGGAATGAGCAGTTCTTC. Translated, it gives CASRMGLGNEQFF.

V and J are TRBV29-1 and TRBJ2-1, with TRBD2 matching 10 bases. V lost 0 bases and J lost 5; bases outside the gene matches: 7. This CDR3 spans 16 amino acids. From germline, CDR1 is SQVTM and CDR2 ANQGSEA. CDR3 region: CSVEDRASGGNNEQFF. The CDR3 DNA reads TGCAGCGTTGAAGATCGGGCTAGCGGGGGTAACAATGAGCAGTTCTTC.

This clone was detected once. The rearrangement joins TRBV7-2 to TRBJ2-5; possibly TRBD1 for D (5 bases). This CDR3 has 14 amino acids. Deletions cut 5 bases from V and 5 bases from J, with 15 bases between. Germline V gives CDR1 SGHTA, CDR2 FQGNSA. CDR3 sequence (DNA): TGTGCCAGCAGCCCTTCGGACACCGGGGAGACCCAGTACTTC. This codes for CASSPSDTGETQYF.

V usage is TRBV30 and J usage is TRBJ1-2; a weak D match, TRBD1 (6 bases). V was trimmed by 2 bases and J by 7 bases, leaving 23 bases between them. The CDR3 is 16 amino acids. Germline-derived CDR1 and CDR2 are GTSNPN and SVGIG (reference sequence). The CDR3 DNA follows: TGTGCCTGGAGTCTAACTCCAACAGGGCAGTCCGGTGGCTACACCTTC. This codes for CAWSLTPTGQSGGYTF.